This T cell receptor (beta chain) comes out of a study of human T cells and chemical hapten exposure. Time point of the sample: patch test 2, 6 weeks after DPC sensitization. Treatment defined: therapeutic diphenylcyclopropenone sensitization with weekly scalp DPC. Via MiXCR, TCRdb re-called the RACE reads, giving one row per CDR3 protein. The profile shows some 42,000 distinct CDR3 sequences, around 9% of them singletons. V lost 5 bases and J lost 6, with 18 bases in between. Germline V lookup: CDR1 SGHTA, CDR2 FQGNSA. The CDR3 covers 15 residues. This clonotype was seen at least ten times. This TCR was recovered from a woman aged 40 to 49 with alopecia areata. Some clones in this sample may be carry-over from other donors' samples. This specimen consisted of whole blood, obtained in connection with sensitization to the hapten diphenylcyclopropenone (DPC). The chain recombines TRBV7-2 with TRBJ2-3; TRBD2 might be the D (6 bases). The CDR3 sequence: CASSPRVRGPDTQYF. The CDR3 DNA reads TGTGCCAGCAGCCCCCGAGTGCGGGGCCCTGATACGCAGTATTTT.